This T cell receptor beta chain derives from a study of monozygotic twins with inflammatory bowel disease. Reprocessing the 5' RACE reads, TCRdb reports a single entry for every CDR3 protein and omits DNA. Its listing shows 80,000 or so distinct CDR3 sequences. Whole blood supplied total RNA, and T cells were not sorted. Per germline, CDR1 SGHKS and CDR2 YYEKEE (reference sequence). CDR3 length equals 15 residues. Specimen: blood. The TCR sequence derives from a human donor with ulcerative colitis or Crohn's disease, or a healthy co-twin of an affected twin (not recorded which). The chain couples TRBV5-5 to TRBJ2-7. The CDR3 loop is CASSLELAMTYEQYF.